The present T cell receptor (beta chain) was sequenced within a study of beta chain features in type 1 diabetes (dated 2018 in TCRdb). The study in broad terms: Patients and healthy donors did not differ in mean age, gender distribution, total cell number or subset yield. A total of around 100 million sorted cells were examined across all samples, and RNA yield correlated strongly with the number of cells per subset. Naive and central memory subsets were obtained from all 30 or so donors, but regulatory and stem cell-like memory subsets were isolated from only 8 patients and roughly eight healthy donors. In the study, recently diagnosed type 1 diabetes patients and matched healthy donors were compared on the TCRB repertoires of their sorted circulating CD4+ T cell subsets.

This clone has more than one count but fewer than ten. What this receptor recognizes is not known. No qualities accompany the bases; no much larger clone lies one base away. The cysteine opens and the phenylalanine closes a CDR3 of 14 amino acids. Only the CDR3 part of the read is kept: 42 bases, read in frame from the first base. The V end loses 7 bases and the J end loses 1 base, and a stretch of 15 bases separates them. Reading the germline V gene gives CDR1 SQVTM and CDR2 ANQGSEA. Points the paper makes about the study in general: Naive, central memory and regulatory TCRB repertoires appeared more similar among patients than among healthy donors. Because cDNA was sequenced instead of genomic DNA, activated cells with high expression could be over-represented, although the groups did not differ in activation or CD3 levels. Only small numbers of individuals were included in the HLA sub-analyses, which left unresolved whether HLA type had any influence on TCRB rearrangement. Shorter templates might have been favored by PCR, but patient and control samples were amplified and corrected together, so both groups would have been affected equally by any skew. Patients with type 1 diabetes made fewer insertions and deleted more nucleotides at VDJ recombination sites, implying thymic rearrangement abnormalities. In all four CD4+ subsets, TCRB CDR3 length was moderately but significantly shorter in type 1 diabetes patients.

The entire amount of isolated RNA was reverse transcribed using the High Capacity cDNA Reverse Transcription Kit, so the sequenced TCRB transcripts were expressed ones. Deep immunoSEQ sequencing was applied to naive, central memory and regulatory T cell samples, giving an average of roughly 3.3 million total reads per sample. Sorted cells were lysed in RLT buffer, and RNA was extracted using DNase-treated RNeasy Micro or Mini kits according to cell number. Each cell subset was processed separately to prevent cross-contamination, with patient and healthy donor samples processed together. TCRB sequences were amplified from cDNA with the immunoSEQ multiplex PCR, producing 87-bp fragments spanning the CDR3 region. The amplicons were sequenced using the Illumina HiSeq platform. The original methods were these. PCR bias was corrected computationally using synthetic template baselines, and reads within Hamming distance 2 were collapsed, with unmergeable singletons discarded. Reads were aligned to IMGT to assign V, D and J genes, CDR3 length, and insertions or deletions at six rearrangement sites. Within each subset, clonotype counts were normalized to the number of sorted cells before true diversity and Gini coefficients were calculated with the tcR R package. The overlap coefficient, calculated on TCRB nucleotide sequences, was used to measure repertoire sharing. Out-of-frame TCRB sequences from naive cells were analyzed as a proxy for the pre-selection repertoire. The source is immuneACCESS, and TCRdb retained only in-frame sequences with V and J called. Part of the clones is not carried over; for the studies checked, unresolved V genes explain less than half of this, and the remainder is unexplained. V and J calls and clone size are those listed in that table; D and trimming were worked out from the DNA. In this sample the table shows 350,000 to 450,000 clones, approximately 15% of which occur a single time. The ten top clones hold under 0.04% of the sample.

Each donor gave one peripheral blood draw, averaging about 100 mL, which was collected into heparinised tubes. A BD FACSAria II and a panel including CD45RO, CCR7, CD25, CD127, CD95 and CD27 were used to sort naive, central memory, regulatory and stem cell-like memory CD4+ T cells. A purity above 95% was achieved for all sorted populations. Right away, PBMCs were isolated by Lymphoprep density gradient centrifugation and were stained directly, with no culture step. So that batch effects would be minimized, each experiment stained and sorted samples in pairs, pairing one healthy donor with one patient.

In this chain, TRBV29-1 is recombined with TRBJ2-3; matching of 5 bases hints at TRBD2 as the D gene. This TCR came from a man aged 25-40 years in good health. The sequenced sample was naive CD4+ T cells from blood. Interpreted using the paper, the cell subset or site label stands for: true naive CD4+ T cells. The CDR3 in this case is CSAVRGLGTDTQYF. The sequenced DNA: TGCAGCGCCGTCCGGGGTCTGGGCACAGATACGCAGTATTTT.